The sample holds a few counts of the clone carrying this TCR beta chain. This specimen comes from a study of shared clonotypes between healthy human individuals. Trimming took off 4 bases at V and 4 bases at J, with 14 bases between the two ends. The CDR3 covers 15 residues. CDR1 and CDR2 (germline): SGHDN, FVKESK. Only in-frame clones appear in the TCRdb table, and some are missing; sequencing was by immunoSEQ multiplex PCR. The sample lists roughly 500,000 clones, roughly four fifths occurring once. The source is a woman between 35 and 50 years old in good health. Some clones in this sample may be carry-over from other donors' samples. The chain uses TRBV14 and TRBJ2-1; D might be TRBD1 (5 bases). The sequenced material came from PBMCs. DNA of the CDR3: TGTGCCAGCAGCCGGGCAGGGCGCAGGTACAATGAGCAGTTCTTC. Translation gives CASSRAGRRYNEQFF. Looking up the rest from reference TRBV14 and TRBJ2-1 gives the full variable domain: EAGVTQFPSHSVIEKGQTVTLRCDPISGHDNLYWYRRVMGKEIKFLLHFVKESKQDESGMPNNRFLAERTGGTYSTLKVQPAELEDSGVYFCASSRAGRRYNEQFFGPGTRLTVL.